This T cell receptor (beta chain) derives from a study of CD8 T cells in Susac syndrome. Study as a whole: Each patient with Susac syndrome, at the time of blood draw, was therapy-naive, on corticosteroids, or on intravenous immunoglobulin alone. The study, taken as a whole, reports: Individuals included in the TCR sequencing and HLA analysis were acknowledged by the study to be relatively few in number.

Random hexamers were used to reverse transcribe the RNA input (roughly 0.5 to 1 ug). Amplification of TCR beta CDR3 by immunoSEQ multiplex PCR spanned 54 Vbeta and 13 Jbeta. TCRdb recomputed calls from the immunoSEQ multiplex PCR reads with MiXCR, one row per CDR3 protein. Among over 150,000 distinct CDR3 sequences listed, 85% to 95% were seen once. The authors carried out high-throughput sequencing of TCR beta. They applied it to CD8+ and CD4+ T cells obtained from blood. With respect to this clonotype: Its antigen is as yet unknown.

The CDR3 has 15 residues. Germline lookup yields CDR1 LNHNV and CDR2 YYDKDF (reference sequence). V lost 2 bases and J lost 6; bases outside the gene matches: 4. Sample: CD4+ T cells from PBMCs. The chain links TRBV15 to TRBJ2-3; 11 bases line up with TRBD1. This TCR was recovered from a human donor with Susac syndrome. CDR3 residues: CATSRRTGGRDTQYF. The CDR3 DNA reads TGTGCCACCAGCAGACGGACAGGGGGCCGGGATACGCAGTATTTT.